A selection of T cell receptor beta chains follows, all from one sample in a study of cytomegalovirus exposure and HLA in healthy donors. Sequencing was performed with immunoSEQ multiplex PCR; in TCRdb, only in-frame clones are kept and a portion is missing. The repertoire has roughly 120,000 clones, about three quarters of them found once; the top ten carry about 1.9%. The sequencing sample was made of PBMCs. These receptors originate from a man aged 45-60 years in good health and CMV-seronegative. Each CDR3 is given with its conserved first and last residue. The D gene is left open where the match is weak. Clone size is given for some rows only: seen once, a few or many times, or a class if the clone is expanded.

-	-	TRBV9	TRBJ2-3	CASSVQASTDTQYF	TGTGCCAGCAGCGTGCAAGCTAGCACAGATACGCAGTATTTT
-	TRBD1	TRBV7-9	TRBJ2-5	CASSAGGGTLVQYF	TGTGCCAGCAGCGCAGGGGGCGGGACATTAGTCCAGTACTTC
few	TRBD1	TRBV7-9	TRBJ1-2	CASSPPWTGKDYGYTF	TGTGCCAGCAGCCCTCCGTGGACAGGGAAGGACTATGGCTACACCTTC
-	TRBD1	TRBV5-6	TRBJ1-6	CASSLGWTGVAPLHF	TGTGCCAGCAGCTTGGGGTGGACAGGGGTGGCCCCCCTCCACTTT
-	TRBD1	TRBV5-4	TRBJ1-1	CASSLEQGAGVNTEAFF	TGTGCCAGCAGCTTGGAGCAGGGGGCTGGTGTTAACACTGAAGCTTTCTTT
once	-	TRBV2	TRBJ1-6	CASSSLGQVSPLHF	TGTGCCAGCAGTTCTTTGGGGCAGGTTTCACCCCTCCACTTT
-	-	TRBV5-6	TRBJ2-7	CASSLVAGTYEQYF	TGTGCCAGCAGCTTGGTTGCAGGGACCTACGAGCAGTACTTC
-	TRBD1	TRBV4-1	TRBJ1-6	CASSQDPGGYNSPLHF	TGCGCCAGCAGCCAAGATCCAGGGGGTTATAATTCACCCCTCCACTTT
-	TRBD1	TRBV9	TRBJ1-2	CASSAGQANYGYTF	TGTGCCAGCAGCGCTGGACAGGCTAACTATGGCTACACCTTC
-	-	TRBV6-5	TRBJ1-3	CASEPGAGNTIYF	TGTGCCAGCGAACCAGGGGCAGGAAACACCATATATTTT
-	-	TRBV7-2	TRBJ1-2	CATSLFGRAGYTF	TGTGCCACCAGTTTGTTCGGTAGAGCTGGCTACACCTTC
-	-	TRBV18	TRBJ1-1	CASSPNGQYTEAFF	TGTGCCAGCTCACCGAATGGACAGTACACTGAAGCTTTCTTT
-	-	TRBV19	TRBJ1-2	CASSILSEDGYTF	TGTGCCAGTAGTATACTATCGGAGGATGGCTACACCTTC
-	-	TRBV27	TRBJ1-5	CASSPPTGYSNQPQHF	TGTGCCAGCAGTCCCCCGACAGGCTATAGCAATCAGCCCCAGCATTTT
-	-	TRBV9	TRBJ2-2	CASSASPRVGTGELFF	TGTGCCAGCAGCGCCTCCCCACGGGTTGGCACCGGGGAGCTGTTTTTT
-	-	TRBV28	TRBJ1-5	CASSRIAGRDQPQHF	TGTGCCAGCTCCCGGATAGCAGGGAGGGATCAGCCCCAGCATTTT
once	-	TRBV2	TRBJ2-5	CASRTSFQETQYF	TGTGCCAGCAGAACTTCGTTTCAAGAGACCCAGTACTTC
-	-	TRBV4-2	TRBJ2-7	CASSQGESGYEQYF	TGTGCCAGCAGCCAAGGGGAGTCAGGATACGAGCAGTACTTC
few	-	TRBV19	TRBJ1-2	CASSTNNYGYTF	TGTGCCAGTAGTACAAATAACTATGGCTACACCTTC
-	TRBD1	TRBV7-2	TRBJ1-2	CASSFGTAPYGYTF	TGTGCCAGCAGCTTCGGGACAGCGCCCTATGGCTACACCTTC
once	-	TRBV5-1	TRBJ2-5	CASSRGRAGSQETQYF	TGCGCCAGCAGCAGGGGGAGGGCAGGGTCCCAGGAGACCCAGTACTTC
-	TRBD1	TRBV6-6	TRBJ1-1	CASRDRVDTEAFF	TGTGCCAGCCGGGACAGGGTGGACACTGAAGCTTTCTTT
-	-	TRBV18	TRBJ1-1	CASSPPLTEAFF	TGTGCCAGCTCACCACCTCTAACTGAAGCTTTCTTT
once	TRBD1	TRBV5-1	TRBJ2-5	CASSTTRGFGETQYF	TGCGCCAGCAGCACTACCAGGGGGTTCGGAGAGACCCAGTACTTC
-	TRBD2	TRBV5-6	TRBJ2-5	CASSWAGTIQETQYF	TGTGCCAGCAGCTGGGCCGGGACTATCCAAGAGACCCAGTACTTC
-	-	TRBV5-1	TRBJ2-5	CASSEGGREETQYF	TGCGCCAGCAGCGAGGGCGGCCGAGAAGAGACCCAGTACTTC
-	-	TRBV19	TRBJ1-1	CASTIHTGKNTEAFF	TGTGCCAGTACCATCCATACCGGGAAGAACACTGAAGCTTTCTTT
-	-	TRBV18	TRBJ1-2	CASSRNRQDGYTF	TGTGCCAGCTCGCGCAATCGACAGGATGGCTACACCTTC
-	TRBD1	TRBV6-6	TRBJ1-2	CASKTGGVEYGYTF	TGTGCCAGCAAAACAGGGGGCGTTGAATATGGCTACACCTTC
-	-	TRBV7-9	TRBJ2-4	CASSPDRFTKNIQYF	TGTGCCAGCAGCCCCGACAGATTCACCAAAAACATTCAGTACTTC
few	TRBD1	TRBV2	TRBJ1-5	CASLRDRGLRYSNQPQHF	TGTGCCAGCCTGCGGGACAGGGGCCTCAGATATAGCAATCAGCCCCAGCATTTT
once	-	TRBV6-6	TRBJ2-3	CATQDAGPDTQYF	TGTGCCACCCAGGACGCGGGGCCAGATACGCAGTACTTT
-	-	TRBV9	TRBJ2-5	CASSVGGLAETQYF	TGTGCCAGCAGCGTAGGCGGGTTGGCCGAGACCCAGTACTTC
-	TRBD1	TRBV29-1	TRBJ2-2	CSVTGEGTGELFF	TGCAGCGTAACAGGGGAAGGAACCGGGGAGCTGTTTTTT
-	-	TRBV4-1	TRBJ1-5	CASSQDQAYSNQPQHF	TGCGCCAGCAGCCAAGATCAGGCGTATAGCAATCAGCCCCAGCATTTT
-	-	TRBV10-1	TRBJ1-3	CASSPFAGNTIYF	TGCGCCAGCAGTCCCTTTGCTGGAAACACCATATATTTT
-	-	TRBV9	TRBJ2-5	CASSSRRGGETQYF	TGTGCCAGCAGCTCTAGGAGGGGTGGGGAGACCCAGTACTTC
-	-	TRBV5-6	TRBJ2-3	CASSLYLGRLLITDTQYF	TGTGCCAGCAGCTTGTACTTGGGGAGGCTTCTTATCACAGATACGCAGTATTTT
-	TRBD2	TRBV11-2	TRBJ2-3	CASSPGGALDTQYF	TGTGCCAGCAGCCCCGGGGGGGCGTTAGATACGCAGTATTTT
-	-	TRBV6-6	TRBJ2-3	CASNPGDKHSTDTQYF	TGTGCCAGCAACCCAGGGGACAAGCATAGCACAGATACGCAGTATTTT
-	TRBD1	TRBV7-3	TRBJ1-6	CASSWGTGTSPLHF	TGTGCCAGCAGCTGGGGGACAGGCACCTCACCCCTCCACTTT
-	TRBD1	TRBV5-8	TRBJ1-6	CASSLAGVRGLGPF	TGTGCCAGCAGCTTGGCCGGCGTCAGGGGGTTAGGCCCCTTT
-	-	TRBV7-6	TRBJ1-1	CASSSGGLPNTEAFF	TGTGCCAGCAGCTCCGGAGGGCTGCCGAACACTGAAGCTTTCTTT